This TCR beta chain was captured by sequencing in a study of response to subunit inactivated influenza vaccine. The study, taken as a whole, reports: Authors suggested seasonal influenza vaccinations each recruit few new T cells.

TCRdb reprocessed the RT-PCR reads via MiXCR and lists one record per CDR3 protein. The sample contains about 500,000 distinct CDR3 sequences, 16% of which appear only once. This clonotype was detected many times. Antigen specificity is unknown. This CDR3 is 12 amino acids long. V lost 1 base, J lost 5 bases, and 7 bases lay in between. The germline V gene encodes CDR1 DFQATT and CDR2 SNEGSKA (reference sequence). V gene TRBV20-1 combines with J gene TRBJ2-3; D gene ambiguous. The input for sequencing was CD4+ T cells sorted from PBMCs, taken less than 25 months after vaccination. The receptor was derived from a man in his fifties or sixties who received an inactivated influenza vaccine. The CDR3 spells CSARVLGDTQYF. As DNA, the CDR3 is TGCAGTGCTAGAGTCCTAGGAGATACGCAGTATTTT.